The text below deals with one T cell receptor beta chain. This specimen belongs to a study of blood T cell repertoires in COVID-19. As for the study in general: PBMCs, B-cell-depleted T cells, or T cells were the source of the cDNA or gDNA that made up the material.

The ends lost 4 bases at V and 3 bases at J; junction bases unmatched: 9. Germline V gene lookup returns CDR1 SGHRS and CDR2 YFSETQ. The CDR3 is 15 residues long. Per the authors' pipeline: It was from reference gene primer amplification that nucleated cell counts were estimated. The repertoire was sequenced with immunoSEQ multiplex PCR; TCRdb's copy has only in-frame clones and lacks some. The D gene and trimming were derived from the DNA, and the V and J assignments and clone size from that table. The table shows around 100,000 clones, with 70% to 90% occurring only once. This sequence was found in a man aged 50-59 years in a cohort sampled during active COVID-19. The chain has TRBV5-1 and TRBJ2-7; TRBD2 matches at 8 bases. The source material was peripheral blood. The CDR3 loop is CASSSLAGGDYEQYF. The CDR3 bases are TGCGCCAGCAGCAGCCTAGCGGGTGGGGACTACGAGCAGTACTTC.